Included here is one TCR beta chain sequence, with context. The treatment denotes: around 19 received Ad26.COV2.S at low or high dose, single or two shots; 5 received placebo; per-sample allocation not given. Day 63 following the first vaccine or placebo injection was when the samples were taken. TCRdb's copy holds only in-frame clones and misses some; the assay was immunoSEQ multiplex PCR. The table lists 430,000 or so clones, approximately 89% of them singletons. Germline V gene data show CDR1 as LNHDA and CDR2 as SQIVND (reference sequence). This CDR3 is 15 amino acids long. V was cut by 8 bases and J by 2 bases, with 16 bases left in between. This sample is drawn from a study of Ad26.COV2.S vaccination and SARS-CoV-2 variants.

The sequenced sample was peripheral blood, obtained in a trial of Ad26.COV2.S vaccine versus placebo. The chain uses TRBV19 and TRBJ1-5; maybe TRBD1 (5 bases). The TCR was taken from a person aged 18 to 65 who received the Ad26.COV2.S COVID-19 vaccine or a placebo. CDR3 bases: TGTGCCAGTCGATGGAGGGGCCGGGGCAATCAGCCCCAGCATTTT. It yields the protein CASRWRGRGNQPQHF.